The 27 T cell receptor beta chains reported below all come from one sample, sequenced in a study of Ad26.COV2.S vaccination and SARS-CoV-2 variants. The treatment denotes: some 20 received Ad26.COV2.S at low or high dose, single or two shots; 5 received placebo; per-sample allocation not given. The samples date from day 63 after the first vaccine or placebo injection. Only in-frame clones appear in the TCRdb table, and some are missing; sequencing was by immunoSEQ multiplex PCR. This table has some 390,000 clones, approximately 91% appearing once. Sequenced here: peripheral blood, sampled in a trial of Ad26.COV2.S vaccine versus placebo. Source of these receptors: a person aged 18-65 years who received the Ad26.COV2.S COVID-19 vaccine or a placebo.

The rearrangement links TRBV5-1 to TRBJ1-1; no reliable D call. Germline CDR1 SGHRS, CDR2 YFSETQ. The CDR3 spans 14 residues. V lost 6 bases to trimming and J lost 2 bases, with 14 bases between them. The CDR3 loop reads CASNEVGLNTEAFF. For the CDR3, the DNA is TGCGCCAGCAATGAGGTAGGACTTAACACTGAAGCTTTCTTT.

The CDR3 coding sequence is TGTGCCAGCACCAAAGGGGGGTCCAATCAGCCCCAGCATTTT. This translates into CASTKGGSNQPQHF. The V and J genes are TRBV16 and TRBJ1-5; possibly TRBD1 for D (6 bases). V was cut by 7 bases and J by 3 bases, with 13 bases left in between. This CDR3 has 14 amino acids. Germline CDR1 reads KGHSY; CDR2 reads FQNENV.

This clone was seen only once. The rearrangement links TRBV4-1 to TRBJ2-6, with 7 bases fitting TRBD1. The ends lost 4 bases at V and 2 bases at J; junction bases unmatched: 5. The V gene's germline CDR1 is MGHRA and CDR2 YSYEKL. The CDR3 sequence is 16 residues long. CDR3 in DNA: TGCGCCAGCAGCCCCGGAGACAGGGCTGGGGCCAACGTCCTGACTTTC. Its protein product is CASSPGDRAGANVLTF.

The V call is TRBV6-1, the J call TRBJ2-7, with 8 nucleotides matching TRBD2. V lost 3 bases to trimming and J lost 5 bases; unmatched junction nucleotides: 6. Germline V CDR1 and CDR2: MNHNS, SASEGT. The CDR3 spans 14 residues. CDR3 nucleotide sequence: TGTGCCAGCAGTGAGGTAGCGGGACGCAACGAGCAGTACTTC. This encodes CASSEVAGRNEQYF.

The gene calls are TRBV6-5 and TRBJ1-3; D not certain. Trimming took 2 bases from V and 0 from J, leaving 8 bases between them. Germline assignment: CDR1 MNHEY and CDR2 SVGAGI. The CDR3 has 15 amino acids. CDR3 bases: TGTGCCAGCAGTTACGGGCGGCTCTCTGGAAACACCATATATTTT. Its protein is CASSYGRLSGNTIYF.

The gene calls are TRBV28 and TRBJ1-5; D uncertain. Trimming left V 3 bases short and J 7 bases short, with 7 bases between. CDR3 length: 12 amino acids. The germline CDR1 and CDR2 sequences are MDHEN and SYDVKM. CDR3 in DNA: TGTGCCAGCAGTTTTCTTAAGCAGCCCCAGCATTTT. It yields the protein CASSFLKQPQHF.

V usage is TRBV2 and J usage is TRBJ1-5; D gene unclear. Per the germline V gene, CDR1 is SNHLY and CDR2 is FYNNEI. Trimming stripped 1 base from V and 7 bases from J, with 8 bases between. This CDR3 region has 13 residues. The CDR3 bases are TGTGCCAGCAGTGAAGGGCTGTGGCAGCCCCAGCATTTT. This gives the protein CASSEGLWQPQHF.

The V gene is TRBV6-2 or TRBV6-3, the J gene TRBJ1-6, with D uncertain. From germline, CDR1 is MNHEY and CDR2 SVGEGT. The ends were cut back, 6 bases at V and 6 bases at J, with 12 bases in the middle. This CDR3 is 14 amino acids long. CDR3 region: CASSQPGINSPLHF. CDR3 bases: TGTGCCAGCAGCCAACCTGGGATTAATTCACCCCTCCACTTT.

The J gene is TRBJ2-3, the V gene TRBV12-3 or TRBV12-4; D could derive from TRBD1 or TRBD2 (5 bases each). V was shortened by 4 bases and J by 6 bases, with 11 bases between the two germline ends. The CDR3 sequence is 13 residues long. CDR3 in amino acids: CASSYLGEDTQYF. Here the CDR3 DNA reads TGTGCCAGCAGTTACTTAGGGGAGGATACGCAGTATTTT.

This clone was observed a single time. The chain carries TRBV5-1 and TRBJ2-5; D might be TRBD1 (6 bases). V was cut by 2 bases and J by 1 base, with 9 bases left in between. CDR1 SGHRS and CDR2 YFSETQ come from the germline V gene. This CDR3 has 14 residues. Here the CDR3 DNA reads TGCGCCAGCAGCTTTGGGACAAGCCAAGAGACCCAGTACTTC. Translation gives CASSFGTSQETQYF.

This rearrangement joins TRBV20-1 to TRBJ1-6, with D tentatively TRBD1 (5 bases). CDR1 DFQATT and CDR2 SNEGSKA come from the germline V gene (reference sequence). Trimming took off 3 bases at V and 6 bases at J, with 15 bases between the two ends. CDR3 length: 15 residues. This chain's CDR3 is CSASGDGSANSPLHF. In DNA, the CDR3 is TGCAGTGCTAGTGGGGACGGGTCCGCTAATTCACCCCTCCACTTT.

The J gene is TRBJ2-3, the V gene TRBV11-3, with 10 bases fitting TRBD2. The V gene end was trimmed by 4 bases and the J gene end by 4 bases; junction bases not matched to a gene: 2. The CDR3 is made up of 14 amino acids. CDR1 is SGHNT, CDR2 YENEEA, per germline. This CDR3 is CASSYGTSADTQYF. DNA for the CDR3: TGTGCCAGCAGCTACGGGACTAGCGCAGATACGCAGTATTTT.

V gene TRBV5-1 combines with J gene TRBJ1-2; 8 nucleotides agree with TRBD1. Looked up from germline, CDR1 is SGHRS and CDR2 is YFSETQ. This CDR3 is built from 13 residues. J gave up 4 bases and V 4 bases, and 3 bases lay outside the gene matches. CDR3 in DNA: TGCGCCAGCAGCCCGACAGGGGCCTATGGCTACACCTTC. It codes for CASSPTGAYGYTF.

This rearrangement joins TRBV2 to TRBJ1-1; tentatively, D is TRBD1 (6 bases). Germline CDR1 is SNHLY and CDR2 is FYNNEI. The CDR3 consists of 13 residues. V was pared by 4 bases and J by 0 bases, with 6 bases between. As DNA, the CDR3 is TGTGCCAGCAGTGGGACAGTGAACACTGAAGCTTTCTTT. Amino acids: CASSGTVNTEAFF.

This rearrangement joins TRBV21-1 to TRBJ1-3. TRBV21-1 is shown as a pseudogene. This CDR3 spans 17 amino acids. DNA of the CDR3: TGTGCCAGCAGCAAAGCGCTGGGAGCCGACTCTGGAAACACCATATATTTT. Translation: CASSKALGADSGNTIYF.

The chain is built from TRBV5-1 and TRBJ2-3, with 12 bases fitting TRBD2. Per the germline V gene, CDR1 is SGHRS and CDR2 is YFSETQ. Losses at the gene ends were 3 bases for V and 3 bases for J; bases not matched to a gene: 2. This CDR3 has 15 amino acids. As DNA, the CDR3 is TGCGCCAGCAGCTCTCTAGCGGGAGGGACAGATACGCAGTATTTT. Amino acid sequence: CASSSLAGGTDTQYF.

This chain links TRBV11-3 with TRBJ2-4; TRBD1 agrees at 8 bases. Trimming took 7 bases from V and 4 from J; bases not matched to a gene: 6. Germline V gives CDR1 SGHNT, CDR2 YENEEA. The CDR3 extends over 14 amino acids. The CDR3: CASTLRTGKNIQYF. CDR3 DNA sequence: TGTGCCAGCACCCTCAGGACAGGGAAAAACATTCAGTACTTC.

This clone came up a few times. The chain joins TRBV25-1 to TRBJ2-7, with 9 bases aligning to TRBD1. Trimming took 3 bases from V and 6 from J; bases not matched to a gene: 12. CDR1 and CDR2 from the germline V gene are MGHDK and SYGVNS. This CDR3 spans 16 amino acids. This chain's CDR3 is CASSDLRGTGSIEQYF. CDR3 coding DNA: TGTGCCAGCAGTGATCTACGTGGGACAGGGTCAATCGAGCAGTACTTC.

This clone turned up a few times. This sequence joins TRBV27 and TRBJ2-3, with 7 bases identical to TRBD1. With V trimmed by 3 bases and J by 2 bases, 5 bases remained unmatched. In germline, CDR1 is MNHEY, CDR2 SMNVEV (reference sequence). The CDR3 is 15 amino acids. The CDR3 is CASSLRGPSTDTQYF. CDR3 DNA sequence: TGTGCCAGCAGTTTGAGGGGGCCTTCCACAGATACGCAGTATTTT.

The chain employs TRBV6-5 and TRBJ1-2, with a weak D call TRBD1 (5 bases). The V and J ends lost 7 bases and 8 bases respectively, with 11 bases between them. The CDR3 contains 11 residues. The germline CDR1 and CDR2 sequences are MNHEY and SVGAGI. CDR3 DNA sequence: TGTGCCAGCAATCTGGGGGGGGGCTACACCTTC. Its protein is CASNLGGGYTF.

V usage is TRBV11-2 and J usage is TRBJ2-2; D not resolved. Trimming removed 10 bases from V and 0 bases from J, with 15 bases in between. Per the germline V gene, CDR1 is SGHAT and CDR2 is FQNNGV. The CDR3 has 15 amino acids. CDR3 sequence (DNA): TGTGCCACCCGGACGCAGCCCACGAACACCGGGGAGCTGTTTTTT. Encoded protein: CATRTQPTNTGELFF.

On this clone itself: An end of the junction does not agree with germline; a read error may underlie this. The chain employs TRBV28 and TRBJ1-5; D is possibly TRBD1 (6 bases). Germline V CDR1 and CDR2: MDHEN, SYDVKM. The CDR3 has 12 residues. The CDR3 reads CARGGGNQPQHF. CDR3 sequence (DNA): TGTGCCAGAGGGGGGGGCAACCAGCCCCAGCATTTT.

The rearrangement joins TRBV9 to TRBJ2-1; the match to TRBD1 covers 9 bases. V shed 4 bases and J 4 bases; nucleotides not matched to a gene: 6. CDR1 is SGDLS, CDR2 YYNGEE, per germline. CDR3 length: 15 residues. In DNA, the CDR3 is TGTGCCAGCAGCTATGGGACAGGGTCGTACAATGAGCAGTTCTTC. As protein: CASSYGTGSYNEQFF. Supplemented by reference TRBV9 and TRBJ2-1, the full variable domain reads DSGVTQTPKHLITATGQRVTLRCSPRSGDLSVYWYQQSLDQGLQFLIQYYNGEERAKGNILERFSAQQFPDLHSELNLSSLELGDSALYFCASSYGTGSYNEQFFGPGTRLTVL.

As DNA, the CDR3 is TGTGCCAGCAGTCGGGCCCTACTAGGAAGCTCCTACAATGAGCAGTTCTTC. The encoded protein is CASSRALLGSSYNEQFF. The chain couples TRBV28 to TRBJ2-1, with D perhaps matching TRBD2 (5 bases). Germline CDR1 is MDHEN and CDR2 is SYDVKM. V was cut by 5 bases and J by 0 bases, with 17 bases left in between. There are 17 residues in the CDR3.

Concerning this clone: The same CDR3 arises from other DNA sequences in this sample as well. The chain links TRBV5-1 to TRBJ2-5; 11 bases align to TRBD1. Germline V CDR1 and CDR2: SGHRS, YFSETQ. The CDR3 is made up of 14 amino acids. After removal of 4 bases from V and 4 bases from J, the junction contained 3 bases not matched to a gene. CDR3 amino acids: CASSRTGGGETQYF. The DNA of the CDR3 is TGCGCCAGCAGCCGGACAGGGGGCGGAGAGACCCAGTACTTC. Based on the CDR3 plus reference TRBV5-1 and TRBJ2-5, the full variable domain is KAGVTQTPRYLIKTRGQQVTLSCSPISGHRSVSWYQQTPGQGLQFLFEYFSETQRNKGNFPGRFSGRQFSNSRSEMNVSTLELGDSALYLCASSRTGGGETQYFGPGTRLLVL.

The gene calls are TRBV6-1 and TRBJ2-7; unclear D gene. Germline CDR1 MNHNS, CDR2 SASEGT. This CDR3 spans 12 amino acids. Trimming took 1 base from V and 1 from J, leaving 2 bases between them. CDR3 residues: CASSEVSYEQYF. The CDR3 bases are TGTGCCAGCAGTGAAGTATCCTACGAGCAGTACTTC.

The chain couples TRBV5-6 to TRBJ2-7; the match to TRBD2 covers 10 bases. Germline-derived CDR1 and CDR2 are SGHDT and YYEEEE. The CDR3 is made up of 15 amino acids. The junction had 4 bases not matched to a gene; V was cut back by 0 bases and J by 4 bases. The CDR3 sequence is CASSLAASGRYEQYF. The CDR3 DNA sequence: TGTGCCAGCAGCTTGGCGGCTAGCGGGAGATACGAGCAGTACTTC.